This TCR beta chain was recovered during a study of T cell changes during pregnancy in multiple sclerosis. Sequencing was performed with immunoSEQ multiplex PCR; in TCRdb, only in-frame clones are kept and a portion is missing. This table holds tens of thousands of clones, more than 90% found once. This CDR3 spans 14 amino acids. J gave up 8 bases and V 5 bases, and 11 bases lay outside the gene matches. Looked up from germline, CDR1 is MNHNS and CDR2 is SASEGT. The chain is built from TRBV6-1 and TRBJ1-2, with 7 bases lining up with TRBD1. This receptor was obtained from a female donor in good health, enrolled as a control in a pregnancy study. This specimen consisted of peripheral blood, obtained after pregnancy. This CDR3 reads CASSHGQESGGYTF. CDR3 nucleotides: TGTGCCAGCAGTCACGGACAGGAGTCAGGGGGCTACACCTTC.